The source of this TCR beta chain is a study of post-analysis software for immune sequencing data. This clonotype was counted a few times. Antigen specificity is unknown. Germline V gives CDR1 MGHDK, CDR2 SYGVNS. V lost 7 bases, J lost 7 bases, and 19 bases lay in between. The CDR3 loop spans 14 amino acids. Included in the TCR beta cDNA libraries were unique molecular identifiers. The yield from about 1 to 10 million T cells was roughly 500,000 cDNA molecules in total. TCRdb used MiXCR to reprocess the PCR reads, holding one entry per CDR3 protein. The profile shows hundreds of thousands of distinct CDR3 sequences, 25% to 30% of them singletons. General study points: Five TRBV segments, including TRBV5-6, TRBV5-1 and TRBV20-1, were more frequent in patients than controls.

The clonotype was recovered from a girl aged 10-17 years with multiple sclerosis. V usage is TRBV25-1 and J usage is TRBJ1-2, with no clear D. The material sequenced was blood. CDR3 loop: CASTARTAHAGYTF. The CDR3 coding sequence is TGTGCCAGCACCGCCCGGACTGCGCACGCTGGCTACACCTTC.